The TCR beta chain described here comes from a study of neurological immune-mediated disorders (dated by TCRdb to between 2019 and 2020). With respect to the entire study: Of the 35 or so multiple sclerosis patients, some 30 had relapsing-remitting MS and 3 had secondary progressive MS. Peripheral blood TCR-beta repertoires from patients with HTLV-I-associated myelopathy (HAM/TSP), patients with multiple sclerosis, and healthy controls were compared in the study using UMI-based sequencing. The cohort was made up of 68 subjects, consisting of some 14 HAM/TSP patients, approximately 35 multiple sclerosis patients and approximately 20 healthy controls. Longitudinal samples, technical triplicates and paired sorted CD4+ and CD8+ T-cell subsets, alongside PBMC samples, were included among the approximately 110 TCR-beta libraries. What the research found in general, with its limitations: No identical CDR3 amino acid sequences were shared among expanded clones across subjects, suggesting private TCR-beta repertoires in all groups. No clinical or MRI features were associated with the MS cluster, and the authors said that larger cohorts are needed. Repertoires from 18 of 34 MS patients were grouped by phylogenetic analysis into a cluster of related CDR3 sequences, suggesting a possible repertoire-level signature. TCR clonal expansion was greatest in HAM/TSP patients and smallest in MS patients, who ranked below even healthy controls.

This clonotype was seen only a few times. The target of this receptor is not known. The record has no base qualities; no much larger clone is one base away. V and J are truncated by 4 bases and 3 bases respectively, leaving an intervening sequence of 13 bases. The CDR3 spans 15 residues, from the cysteine through the phenylalanine. Just the 45-base CDR3 DNA is kept, in frame starting at base 1. CDR1 and CDR2, looked up from the germline V gene (reference sequence), are LGHDT and YNNKEL. cDNA synthesis used template-switch 5'RACE with a primer carrying a 10-nucleotide random unique molecular identifier tagging each TCR transcript. Every sequencing run yielded over 180 million TCR-beta sequences covering 15-18 subjects. The RNeasy kit was used to extract total RNA. The KAPA Real-time Library Amplification kit was used to amplify TCR-beta VDJ regions with primers for the TCR constant region and the 5'RACE anchor. Sample indexes and Illumina adaptors were added in a first PCR, and a second PCR then increased library yield. After purification with Ampure beads, the TCR product of roughly 650 bp was size-selected on a 2% E-gel SizeSelection system. Before pooling, library quality was assessed on a Bioanalyzer, concentration was determined with Qubit, and library quantification was performed with the Kapa Library Quantification kit. Libraries were sequenced paired-end 2 x 150 bp on an Illumina HiSeq 2500. To increase sequence diversity, roughly 24-32% phiX was spiked into each library pool. As for how the authors treated the data: Quality-filtered reads were processed with the UMI-based MiGEC pipeline, which removed over 85% of raw TCR sequences during error correction. IMGT germline references were used for aligning VDJ genes, and each clonotype was defined as a unique CDR3 amino acid sequence together with its V-J genes. Clonal expansion, Shannon diversity and CDR3 relatedness were evaluated with VDJtools (CalcPairwiseDistances, ClusterSamples), while phylogenetic trees were built in CLCbio workbench. Using coefficient-of-variation modelling across technical triplicates, the study counted a clone as expanded if it had at least 8 unique UMIs. Through fastp at Q25 and MiXCR, TCRdb rebuilt clones from the public reads, retaining in-frame beta chains. Duplicate CDR3 protein sequences are folded into a single record with the most common DNA and genes. The authors' filters were not applied to this entry. The sample has 50,000 to 65,000 distinct CDR3 sequences on record, more than 4% of them singletons. The ten largest clones add up to less than 4% of the sample.

Libraries from unsorted PBMCs were made from 2 million PBMCs kept in RNAlater at -80 degrees C until RNA extraction. The multiple sclerosis patients were enrolled in a US clinical protocol that evaluated disease progression with magnetic resonance imaging. Peripheral blood was subjected to Ficoll-Hypaque density gradient centrifugation to isolate PBMCs, which were then cryopreserved in liquid nitrogen. This receptor was identified in a woman in her fifties or sixties with multiple sclerosis. The V and J segments used are TRBV3-1 and TRBJ2-1, with no confidently assigned D gene. The sequenced material came from PBMCs. This receptor has the CDR3 CASSLSSTLYNEQFF. The nucleotide sequence is given as TGTGCCAGCAGCCTGTCTTCAACGCTCTACAATGAGCAGTTCTTC.